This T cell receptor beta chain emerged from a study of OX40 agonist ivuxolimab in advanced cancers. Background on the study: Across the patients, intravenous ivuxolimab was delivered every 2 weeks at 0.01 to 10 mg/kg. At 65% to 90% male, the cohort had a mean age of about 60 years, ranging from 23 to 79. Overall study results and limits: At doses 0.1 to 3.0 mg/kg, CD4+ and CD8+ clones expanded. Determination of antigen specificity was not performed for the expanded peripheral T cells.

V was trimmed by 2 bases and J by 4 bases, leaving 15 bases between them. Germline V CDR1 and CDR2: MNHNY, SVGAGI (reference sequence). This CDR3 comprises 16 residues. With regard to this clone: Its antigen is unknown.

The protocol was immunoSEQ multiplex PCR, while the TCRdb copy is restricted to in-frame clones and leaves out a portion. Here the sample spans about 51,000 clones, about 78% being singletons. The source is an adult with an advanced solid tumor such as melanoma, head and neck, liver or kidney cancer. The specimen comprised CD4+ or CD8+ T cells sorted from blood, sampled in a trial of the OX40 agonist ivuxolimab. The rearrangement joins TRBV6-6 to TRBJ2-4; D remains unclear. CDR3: CASSYLDSPKKNIQYF. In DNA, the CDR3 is TGTGCCAGCAGTTACCTAGACTCCCCCAAAAAAAACATTCAGTACTTC.